This TCR beta chain is drawn from a study of CD8+CD57+ T cells in acquired aplastic anemia. Study conclusions and caveats: No significant patient-versus-control difference appeared in CD8+ Simpson's diversity.

TCR beta VDJ and CDR3 profiles were obtained from a genomic DNA template. In TCRdb, the reads were re-called with MiXCR into one record per CDR3 protein. The table lists about 120,000 distinct CDR3 sequences, approximately 50% of them singletons. This CDR3 spans 13 amino acids. Germline loops: CDR1 DFQATT, CDR2 SNEGSKA (reference sequence). The V end was cut by 3 bases, the J end by 5 bases, with 13 bases between. Previously, flow cytometry had revealed CD8+CD57+ cell expansion in the patients chosen for sequencing. Points on this clonotype: Its antigen is as yet unknown.

Sequencing used sorted CD4+, CD8+, or CD8+CD57+ T cells (not recorded which) from PBMCs. The gene calls are TRBV20-1 and TRBJ2-5; D is possibly TRBD2 (6 bases). This TCR was recovered from a human donor with aplastic anemia. CDR3 DNA sequence: TGCAGTGCTAGTACGGGACTTCTTGAGACCCAGTACTTC. Translation gives CSASTGLLETQYF.